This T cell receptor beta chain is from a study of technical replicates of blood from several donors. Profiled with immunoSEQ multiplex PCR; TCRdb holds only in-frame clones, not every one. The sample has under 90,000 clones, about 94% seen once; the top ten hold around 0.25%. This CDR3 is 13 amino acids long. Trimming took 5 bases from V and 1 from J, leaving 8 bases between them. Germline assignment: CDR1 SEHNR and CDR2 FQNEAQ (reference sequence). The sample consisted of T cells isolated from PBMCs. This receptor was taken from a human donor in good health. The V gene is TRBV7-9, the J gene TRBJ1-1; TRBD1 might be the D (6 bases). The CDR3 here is CASSQDRNTEAFF. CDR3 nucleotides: TGTGCCAGCAGCCAGGACAGGAACACTGAAGCTTTCTTT.